What follows are 14 T cell receptor beta chains derived from one specimen sequenced in a study of blood T cell repertoires in COVID-19. The protocol was immunoSEQ multiplex PCR, while the TCRdb copy is restricted to in-frame clones and leaves out a portion. The sample has 100,000 to 150,000 clones; 70% to 90% are singletons. The sample was peripheral blood. These receptors all come from a man aged 55 to 70 with acute or convalescent COVID-19.

The chain has TRBV29-1 and TRBJ2-3; D is perhaps TRBD1 (5 bases). Germline V gene data show CDR1 as SQVTM and CDR2 as ANQGSEA. The CDR3 consists of 13 residues. The ends were cut back, 4 bases at V and 4 bases at J, with 12 bases in the middle. CDR3 coding DNA: TGCAGCGTTGCAGCGACAGACGCAGATACGCAGTATTTT. It specifies CSVAATDADTQYF.

This clone was observed a few times. The rearrangement links TRBV12-3 or TRBV12-4 to TRBJ2-5; TRBD2 might be the D (5 bases). The V end was cut by 3 bases, the J end by 4 bases, with 9 bases between. The CDR3 length is 13 residues. CDR3 nucleotides: TGTGCCAGCAGTTTTAGTGGGAGAGAGACCCAGTACTTC. Its protein product is CASSFSGRETQYF.

The rearrangement uses TRBV30 and TRBJ2-5; 7 bases are shared with TRBD2. This CDR3 is 13 amino acids long. The V segment lost 4 bases and the J segment 5 bases; nucleotides outside the gene matches: 7. Germline V gene data show CDR1 as GTSNPN and CDR2 as SVGIG (reference sequence). The CDR3 spells CAWTSGTGETQYF. CDR3 nucleotides: TGTGCCTGGACTAGCGGAACCGGGGAGACCCAGTACTTC.

Here the CDR3 DNA reads TGCGCCAGCAGCCGTTTAGCGGGAGATGGGGCCGGGGAGCTGTTTTTT. It codes for CASSRLAGDGAGELFF. This chain connects TRBV5-1 to TRBJ2-2; TRBD2 matches at 9 bases. The CDR3 sequence is 16 residues long. Trimming at V came to 4 bases and at J to 6 bases, leaving 10 bases not matched to a gene. The germline V gene has CDR1 SGHRS and CDR2 YFSETQ.

This rearrangement joins TRBV28 to TRBJ2-5, with unresolved D. Trimming took off 6 bases at V and 5 bases at J, with 13 bases between the two ends. The CDR3 covers 13 residues. Germline V gene data show CDR1 as MDHEN and CDR2 as SYDVKM. Written as DNA, the CDR3 is TGTGCCAGCAGCTCATCGGGTTTTGAGACCCAGTACTTC. It encodes CASSSSGFETQYF.

The chain joins TRBV2 to TRBJ1-5; D not certain. Trimming removed 3 bases from V and 5 bases from J, with 5 bases in between. This CDR3 has 12 residues. The germline gives CDR1 SNHLY, CDR2 FYNNEI. The CDR3 sequence is CASSERYQPQHF. The CDR3 nucleotides are TGTGCCAGCAGTGAGCGCTATCAGCCCCAGCATTTT. Full variable domain (missing parts from reference TRBV2 and TRBJ1-5): EPEVTQTPSHQVTQMGQEVILRCVPISNHLYFYWYRQILGQKVEFLVSFYNNEISEKSEIFDDQFSVERPDGSNFTLKIRSTKLEDSAMYFCASSERYQPQHFGDGTRLSIL.

The chain joins TRBV9 to TRBJ2-4; 13 bases agree with TRBD2. This CDR3 region has 20 residues. J lost 0 bases, V lost 4 bases, and 13 bases had no gene match. CDR1 and CDR2 (germline): SGDLS, YYNGEE. The CDR3 loop is CASSPRTSGSMEIAKNIQYF. The CDR3 DNA reads as TGTGCCAGCAGCCCCCGGACTAGCGGGAGTATGGAAATAGCCAAAAACATTCAGTACTTC.

The chain is built from TRBV6-5 and TRBJ2-3; the match to TRBD2 covers 9 bases. Per germline, CDR1 MNHEY and CDR2 SVGAGI. This CDR3 contains 14 residues. J gave up 7 bases and V 7 bases, and 9 bases lay outside the gene matches. The DNA for the CDR3 is TGTGCCAGCACGGGGGCGGGAGGGCCTCATACGCAGTATTTT. Amino acid sequence: CASTGAGGPHTQYF.

The chain combines TRBV6-6 with TRBJ2-7, with 9 bases fitting TRBD1. Germline loops: CDR1 MNHNY, CDR2 SVGAGI (reference sequence). The CDR3 has 17 amino acids. V was pared by 5 bases and J by 0 bases, with 11 bases of the junction left unmatched. The CDR3 here is CASSLRDRASSSYEQYF. The CDR3 region has the DNA TGTGCCAGCAGTCTACGGGACAGGGCCTCGAGCTCCTACGAGCAGTACTTC.

This chain links TRBV27 with TRBJ2-7; 13 bases line up with TRBD2. CDR3 length: 15 amino acids. V gave up 4 bases and J gave up 5 bases; unmatched junction bases: 5. Germline loops: CDR1 MNHEY, CDR2 SMNVEV (reference sequence). DNA of the CDR3: TGTGCCAGCAGTTCGGGACTAGCGGGGCCCCACGAGCAGTACTTC. It yields the protein CASSSGLAGPHEQYF.

The rearrangement uses TRBV11-2 and TRBJ2-5, with 10 bases aligning to TRBD1. V was clipped by 6 bases and J by 5 bases; unmatched bases: 9. Germline lookup yields CDR1 SGHAT and CDR2 FQNNGV. The CDR3 is made up of 15 amino acids. The DNA for the CDR3 is TGTGCCAGCAGTTCAGGGACAGGGGAGTGGGAGACCCAGTACTTC. Protein sequence: CASSSGTGEWETQYF. The variable domain in full, with the rest retrieved from reference TRBV11-2 and TRBJ2-5, is EAGVAQSPRYKIIEKRQSVAFWCNPISGHATLYWYQQILGQGPKLLIQFQNNGVVDDSQLPKDRFSAERLKGVDSTLKIQPAKLEDSAVYLCASSSGTGEWETQYFGPGTRLLVL.

J is TRBJ2-7 and V is TRBV7-9; TRBD1 agrees at 7 bases. The germline CDR1 and CDR2 sequences are SEHNR and FQNEAQ (reference sequence). J gave up 3 bases and V 3 bases, and 14 bases lay outside the gene matches. There are 17 residues in the CDR3. The chain's CDR3 is CASSLGQNLPPYYEQYF. In nucleotides, the CDR3 is TGTGCCAGCAGCTTGGGACAGAACTTGCCGCCTTACTACGAGCAGTACTTC.

The chain couples TRBV19 to TRBJ2-7; possible D gene TRBD1, 6 bases. Germline CDR1 is LNHDA and CDR2 is SQIVND (reference sequence). CDR3 length: 15 residues. Trimming removed 0 bases at V and 3 bases at J, with 12 bases between. The CDR3 nucleotides read TGTGCCAGTAGTATAGAGGCAGGGGCCCTCTACGAGCAGTACTTC. It codes for CASSIEAGALYEQYF.

J is TRBJ2-7 and V is TRBV5-1; D possibly corresponds to TRBD1 (6 bases). This CDR3 region has 16 residues. Germline V CDR1 and CDR2: SGHRS, YFSETQ. V lost 0 bases to trimming and J lost 3 bases, with 16 bases between them. In DNA form, the CDR3 reads TGCGCCAGCAGCTTGGCGGCGGGCCCAGGGGACTACGAGCAGTACTTC. It codes for CASSLAAGPGDYEQYF.